Each of the 21 T cell receptor beta chains below was sequenced from the same sample in a study of cytomegalovirus exposure and HLA in healthy donors. It was with 60 Vbeta and 13 Jbeta primers that the PCR ran. The assay was immunoSEQ multiplex PCR, and TCRdb's table has in-frame clones only and misses some. Of under 150,000 clones in the sample, around two thirds were seen once. Material for sequencing was PBMCs. The receptors derive from a middle-aged woman in good health and CMV-seropositive.

This chain uses TRBV19 with TRBJ1-1, with D possibly TRBD1 on 6 matching bases. The CDR3 length is 12 residues. The germline gives CDR1 LNHDA, CDR2 SQIVND (reference sequence). V lost 7 bases and J lost 5, with 11 bases in between. The CDR3 loop is CASKQGVTEAFF. CDR3 in DNA: TGTGCCAGTAAACAGGGAGTTACTGAAGCTTTCTTT. Variable domain in full (rest from reference TRBV19 and TRBJ1-1): DGGITQSPKYLFRKEGQNVTLSCEQNLNHDAMYWYRQDPGQGLRLIYYSQIVNDFQKGDIAEGYSVSREKKESFPLTVTSAQKNPTAFYLCASKQGVTEAFFGQGTRLTVV.

The chain carries TRBV19 and TRBJ2-6; D is unresolved. The germline V gene has CDR1 LNHDA and CDR2 SQIVND (reference sequence). Trimming cost V 3 bases and J 0 bases, with 15 bases left between them. The CDR3 consists of 18 residues. The DNA of the CDR3 is TGTGCCAGTAGTATTGGCGGCCCGTCACCCTCTGGGGCCAACGTCCTGACTTTC. Translation gives CASSIGGPSPSGANVLTF.

This clone was recorded only once. The chain employs TRBV5-5 and TRBJ2-3; TRBD1 matches 11 bases. The CDR3 is made up of 16 amino acids. CDR1 and CDR2 (germline): SGHKS, YYEKEE (reference sequence). V lost 4 bases and J lost 4; bases outside the gene matches: 8. The CDR3 spells CASSPGQGATADTQYF. The DNA of the CDR3 is TGTGCCAGCAGCCCCGGACAGGGGGCGACAGCAGATACGCAGTATTTT.

This chain joins TRBV7-3 and TRBJ2-1, with a possible D match to TRBD2 (6 bases). The CDR3 has 14 residues. With 5 bases removed from V and 6 bases from J, the gap between germline ends came to 14 bases. Per germline, CDR1 SGHTA and CDR2 FQGTGA. The CDR3 region has the DNA TGTGCCAGCAGCCGCTTGGCGGGGCCCAATGAGCAGTTCTTC. This translates into CASSRLAGPNEQFF.

Notes on this clone: Other DNA variants within this sample encode the same CDR3. This chain connects TRBV7-2 to TRBJ2-5; 14 positions agree with TRBD2. This CDR3 contains 18 residues. V lost 5 bases to trimming and J lost 5 bases; unmatched junction nucleotides: 13. CDR1 is SGHTA, CDR2 FQGNSA, per germline. CDR3 protein: CASSPHQGLAGAWETQYF. The CDR3 DNA reads as TGTGCCAGCAGCCCGCACCAGGGACTAGCGGGAGCTTGGGAGACCCAGTACTTC.

V gene TRBV5-1 combines with J gene TRBJ2-5; the match to TRBD2 covers 7 bases. Trimming removed 0 bases from V and 4 bases from J; junction bases left unmatched: 6. CDR3 length equals 15 residues. The germline V gene has CDR1 SGHRS and CDR2 YFSETQ. The CDR3 sequence is CASSLGRERGETQYF. The DNA of the CDR3 is TGCGCCAGCAGCTTGGGGCGGGAGAGGGGAGAGACCCAGTACTTC.

The chain's CDR3 is CSVAEALQETQYF. The CDR3 nucleotides are TGCAGCGTTGCTGAGGCTCTACAAGAGACCCAGTACTTC. The J gene is TRBJ2-5, the V gene TRBV29-1; D unclear. V lost 4 bases to trimming and J lost 2 bases, with 11 bases between them. Germline CDR1 SQVTM, CDR2 ANQGSEA. CDR3 length equals 13 residues.

CDR3 in amino acids: CASRTDRASTDTQYF. CDR3 in DNA: TGCGCCAGCAGGACGGACAGGGCAAGCACAGATACGCAGTATTTT. This sequence joins TRBV5-1 and TRBJ2-3; 8 positions match TRBD1. CDR3 length: 15 amino acids. The V gene end was trimmed by 5 bases and the J gene end by 0 bases; junction bases not matched to a gene: 5. Germline lookup yields CDR1 SGHRS and CDR2 YFSETQ.

V is TRBV19 and J is TRBJ1-1, with 7 bases lining up with TRBD1. The CDR3 totals 14 residues. The germline gives CDR1 LNHDA, CDR2 SQIVND (reference sequence). Unmatched junction bases numbered 4, after V lost 5 bases and J lost 1 base. In DNA, the CDR3 is TGTGCCAGTAGTGTTGGACAGGCGAACACTGAAGCTTTCTTT. Its protein product is CASSVGQANTEAFF.

The gene calls are TRBV9 and TRBJ2-2; D remains unclear. V lost 0 bases to trimming and J lost 8 bases, with 14 bases between them. Germline loops: CDR1 SGDLS, CDR2 YYNGEE. The CDR3 is 15 amino acids. CDR3 nucleotides: TGTGCCAGCAGCGTAGATCCCACAGTTTATGGGGAGCTGTTTTTT. It is translated as CASSVDPTVYGELFF. The variable domain in full, completed from reference TRBV9 and TRBJ2-2, reads DSGVTQTPKHLITATGQRVTLRCSPRSGDLSVYWYQQSLDQGLQFLIQYYNGEERAKGNILERFSAQQFPDLHSELNLSSLELGDSALYFCASSVDPTVYGELFFGEGSRLTVL.

In DNA form, the CDR3 reads TGCGCCAGCAGCTCCAGAGAGGAACGGTACTTC. It translates to CASSSREERYF. The rearrangement links TRBV5-1 to TRBJ2-5; D gene ambiguous. CDR3 length: 11 amino acids. Germline V gene data show CDR1 as SGHRS and CDR2 as YFSETQ. V lost 3 bases to trimming and J lost 13 bases, with 13 bases between them.

The CDR3 region is CASRPLAGASYEQYF. CDR3 nucleotide sequence: TGCGCCAGCAGGCCACTAGCGGGGGCTTCCTACGAGCAGTACTTC. This rearrangement joins TRBV4-1 to TRBJ2-7; 11 bases line up with TRBD2. V lost 6 bases and J lost 1; bases outside the gene matches: 5. The CDR3 totals 15 residues. CDR1 is MGHRA, CDR2 YSYEKL, per germline.

This clone was observed a single time. The chain uses TRBV18 and TRBJ2-1; TRBD2 matches at 7 bases. Germline V gene sequence: CDR1 KGHSH, CDR2 LQKENI. J gave up 4 bases and V 2 bases, and 5 bases lay outside the gene matches. The CDR3 runs to 15 residues. The CDR3 loop reads CASSPAGADYNEQFF. The CDR3 bases are TGTGCCAGCTCACCAGCGGGAGCGGATTACAATGAGCAGTTCTTC.

This rearrangement joins TRBV5-6 to TRBJ2-2; D not resolved. The germline CDR1 and CDR2 sequences are SGHDT and YYEEEE. This CDR3 contains 14 residues. V was trimmed by 1 base and J by 6 bases, leaving 10 bases between them. CDR3 in amino acids: CASSLPLIAGELFF. CDR3 in DNA: TGTGCCAGCAGCTTGCCACTGATCGCCGGGGAGCTGTTTTTT.

The genes are TRBV9 and TRBJ2-1; 7 bases match TRBD2. There are 15 residues in the CDR3. CDR1 is SGDLS and CDR2 is YYNGEE in the germline V gene. With V trimmed by 4 bases and J by 4 bases, 8 bases remained unmatched. The CDR3 is CASSFEVAGYNEQFF. Written as DNA, the CDR3 is TGTGCCAGCAGCTTCGAAGTAGCGGGTTACAATGAGCAGTTCTTC.

There are a few counts of this clone. The chain links TRBV6-1 to TRBJ2-5; 9 nucleotides agree with TRBD2. The tail of the sequence fits TRBJ2-7 better, so the J call may be wrong. The CDR3 spans 15 residues. Germline V gene lookup returns CDR1 MNHNS and CDR2 SASEGT. CDR3 protein: CASSATSGSSYEQYF. As DNA, the CDR3 is TGTGCCAGCAGTGCGACTAGCGGTTCCTCCTACGAGCAGTACTTC.

This rearrangement joins TRBV5-1 to TRBJ1-2; D may be TRBD1 (5 bases). CDR3 size: 16 residues. The ends were cut back, 0 bases at V and 1 base at J, with 13 bases in the middle. CDR1 is SGHRS and CDR2 is YFSETQ in the germline V gene. CDR3 sequence (DNA): TGCGCCAGCAGCTTGGCTCTAGACAGCCTTAACTATGGCTACACCTTC. Translated: CASSLALDSLNYGYTF.

This clone was recorded once. This rearrangement joins TRBV29-1 to TRBJ2-7; no clear D. Germline values: CDR1 SQVTM, CDR2 ANQGSEA. The germline V and J ends were trimmed by 5 bases and 2 bases, with 22 bases remaining between them. The CDR3 has 16 amino acids. This CDR3 is CSVLDPTKVAAYEQYF. For the CDR3, the DNA is TGCAGCGTTCTCGACCCTACCAAGGTAGCCGCCTACGAGCAGTACTTC.

The chain couples TRBV28 to TRBJ2-6, with D perhaps matching TRBD2 (5 bases). Germline loops: CDR1 MDHEN, CDR2 SYDVKM. Trimming left V 0 bases short and J 4 bases short, with 10 bases between. The CDR3 runs to 16 residues. The CDR3 nucleotides are TGTGCCAGCAGTTTATGGCGGGCCGAAGGGGCCAACGTCCTGACTTTC. The encoded protein is CASSLWRAEGANVLTF. Supplemented by reference TRBV28 and TRBJ2-6, the full variable domain reads DVKVTQSSRYLVKRTGEKVFLECVQDMDHENMFWYRQDPGLGLRLIYFSYDVKMKEKGDIPEGYSVSREKKERFSLILESASTNQTSMYLCASSLWRAEGANVLTFGAGSRLTVL.

This clone has more than one count but fewer than ten. The chain employs TRBV7-2 and TRBJ2-1, with 10 nucleotides matching TRBD2. Germline trimming cut 0 bases from V and 9 bases from J; bases unmatched to any gene: 5. The germline V gene has CDR1 SGHTA and CDR2 FQGNSA. This CDR3 has 15 amino acids. As DNA, the CDR3 is TGTGCCAGCAGCTTAGCGCTAGCGGGAGAGACTGAGCAGTTCTTC. Its translation: CASSLALAGETEQFF.

In its sample, this clone was seen a few times. This chain uses TRBV5-4 with TRBJ2-7, with D perhaps matching TRBD1 (6 bases). The V end was cut by 5 bases, the J end by 9 bases, with 15 bases between. Germline values: CDR1 SGHNT, CDR2 YYREEE (reference sequence). The CDR3 runs 12 residues. The CDR3 coding sequence is TGTGCCAGCAGTTTGACAGGTTTCAGGCAGTACTTC. It is translated as CASSLTGFRQYF.